This T cell receptor (beta chain) stems from a study of OX40 agonist ivuxolimab in advanced cancers. Across the whole study: Males comprised 82.7% of the group, whose mean age was approximately 61 years (range 23 to 79).

Sequencing used immunoSEQ multiplex PCR; TCRdb keeps in-frame clones, though not all of them. There are tens of thousands of clones in the sample; roughly nine tenths occur only once, and 2% to 3% lies in the top ten. CDR1 is SEHNR and CDR2 is FQNEAQ in the germline V gene (reference sequence). V was pared by 5 bases and J by 7 bases, with 7 bases of the junction left unmatched. CDR3 length: 14 residues. Source: CD4+ or CD8+ T cells sorted from blood, taken in a trial of the OX40 agonist ivuxolimab. J is TRBJ1-1 and V is TRBV7-9; 10 bases fit TRBD1. This receptor was taken from an adult with an advanced solid tumor such as melanoma, head and neck, liver or kidney cancer. The CDR3 protein is CASSQTGGEFEAFF. The CDR3 DNA is TGTGCCAGCAGCCAGACAGGGGGCGAGTTTGAAGCTTTCTTT. Full variable domain (outside the CDR3, taken from reference TRBV7-9 and TRBJ1-1): DTGVSQNPRHKITKRGQNVTFRCDPISEHNRLYWYRQTLGQGPEFLTYFQNEAQLEKSRLLSDRFSAERPKGSFSTLEIQRTEQGDSAMYLCASSQTGGEFEAFFGQGTRLTVV.